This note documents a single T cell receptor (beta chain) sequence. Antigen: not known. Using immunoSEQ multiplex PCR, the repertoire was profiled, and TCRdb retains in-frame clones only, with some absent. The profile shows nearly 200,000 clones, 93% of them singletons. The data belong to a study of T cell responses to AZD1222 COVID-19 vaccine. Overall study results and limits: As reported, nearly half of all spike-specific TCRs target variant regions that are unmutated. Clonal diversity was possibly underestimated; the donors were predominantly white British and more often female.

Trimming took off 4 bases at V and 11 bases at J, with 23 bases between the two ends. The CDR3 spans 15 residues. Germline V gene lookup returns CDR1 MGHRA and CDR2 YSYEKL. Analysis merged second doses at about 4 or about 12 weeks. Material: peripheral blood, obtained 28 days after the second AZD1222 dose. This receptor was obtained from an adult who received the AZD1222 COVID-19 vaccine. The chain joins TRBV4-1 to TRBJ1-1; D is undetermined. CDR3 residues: CASSPSTVTNLGAFF. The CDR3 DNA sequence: TGCGCCAGCAGCCCCTCCACGGTGACCAACCTGGGGGCTTTCTTT.